This T cell receptor beta chain comes out of a study of neurological immune-mediated disorders. Study as a whole: Secondary progressive cases numbered 3 among the 35 or so multiple sclerosis patients, while the other 31 were relapsing-remitting.

Synthesis of cDNA used 5'RACE (with 10-nucleotide random UMIs). TCRdb analysed the 5' RACE reads with MiXCR anew, one entry per CDR3 protein. The repertoire includes about 46,000 distinct CDR3 sequences, about 2% of them detected once, and roughly 2% sits in the top ten. Study-wide findings and caveats: No sharing of CDR3 amino acid sequences was observed among expanded clones across subjects, suggesting private repertoires in all groups. HTLV-1-associated myelopathy had the most TCR clonal expansion, and multiple sclerosis had the least, less than healthy controls.

This clonotype was detected many times. The antigen is not known. There are 16 residues in the CDR3. V was trimmed by 6 bases and J by 7 bases, leaving 19 bases between them. Germline V gives CDR1 SNHLY, CDR2 FYNNEI. The receptor was isolated from a woman between 40 and 55 years old with multiple sclerosis. The specimen sequenced was PBMCs. This sequence joins TRBV2 and TRBJ1-6; D is uncertain. CDR3 DNA sequence: TGTGCCAGCAGGAGAAGGGATTCGTCGGGAAATTCACCCCTCCACTTT. Translated, it gives CASRRRDSSGNSPLHF.